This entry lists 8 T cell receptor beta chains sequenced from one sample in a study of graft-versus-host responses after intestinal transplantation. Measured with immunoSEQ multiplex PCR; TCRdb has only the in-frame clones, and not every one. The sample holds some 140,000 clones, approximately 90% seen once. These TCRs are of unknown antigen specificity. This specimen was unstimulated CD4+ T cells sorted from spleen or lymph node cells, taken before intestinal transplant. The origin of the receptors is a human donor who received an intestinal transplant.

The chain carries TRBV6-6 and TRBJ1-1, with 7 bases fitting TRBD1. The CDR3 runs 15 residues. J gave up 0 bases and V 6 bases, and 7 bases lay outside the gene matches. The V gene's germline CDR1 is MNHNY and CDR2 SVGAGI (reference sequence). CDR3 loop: CASSSLQGMNTEAFF. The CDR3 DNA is TGTGCCAGCAGCTCTTTACAGGGGATGAACACTGAAGCTTTCTTT.

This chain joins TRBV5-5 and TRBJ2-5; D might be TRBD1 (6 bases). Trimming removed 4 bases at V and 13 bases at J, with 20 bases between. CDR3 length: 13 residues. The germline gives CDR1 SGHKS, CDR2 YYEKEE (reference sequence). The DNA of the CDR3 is TGTGCCAGCAGCACCTCGATTCAGGGGAAGGTGTACTTC. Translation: CASSTSIQGKVYF.

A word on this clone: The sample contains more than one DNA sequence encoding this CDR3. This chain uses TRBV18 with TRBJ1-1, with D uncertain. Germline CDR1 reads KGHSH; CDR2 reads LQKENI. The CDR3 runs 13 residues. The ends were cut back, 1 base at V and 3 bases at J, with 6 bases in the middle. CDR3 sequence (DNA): TGTGCCAGCTCACCACGGGGTGACACTGAAGCTTTCTTT. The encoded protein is CASSPRGDTEAFF.

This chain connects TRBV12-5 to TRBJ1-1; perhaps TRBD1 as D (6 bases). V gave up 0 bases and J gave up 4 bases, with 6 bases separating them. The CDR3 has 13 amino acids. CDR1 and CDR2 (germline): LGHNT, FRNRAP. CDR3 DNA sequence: TGTGCTAGTGGTTTGGTAGGGGGCACTGAAGCTTTCTTT. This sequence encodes CASGLVGGTEAFF.

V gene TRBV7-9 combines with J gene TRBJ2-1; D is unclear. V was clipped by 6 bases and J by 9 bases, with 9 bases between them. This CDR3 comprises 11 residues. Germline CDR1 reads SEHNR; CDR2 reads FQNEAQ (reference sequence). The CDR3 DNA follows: TGTGCCAGCAGTCACTTAAGTGAGCAGTTCTTC. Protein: CASSHLSEQFF. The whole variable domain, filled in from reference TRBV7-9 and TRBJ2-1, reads DTGVSQNPRHKITKRGQNVTFRCDPISEHNRLYWYRQTLGQGPEFLTYFQNEAQLEKSRLLSDRFSAERPKGSFSTLEIQRTEQGDSAMYLCASSHLSEQFFGPGTRLTVL.

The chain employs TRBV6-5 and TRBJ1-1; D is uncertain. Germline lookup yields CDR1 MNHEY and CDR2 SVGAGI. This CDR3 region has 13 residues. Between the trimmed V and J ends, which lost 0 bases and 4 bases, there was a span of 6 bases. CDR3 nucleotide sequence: TGTGCCAGCAGTTACTCGGATCGCACTGAAGCTTTCTTT. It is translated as CASSYSDRTEAFF.

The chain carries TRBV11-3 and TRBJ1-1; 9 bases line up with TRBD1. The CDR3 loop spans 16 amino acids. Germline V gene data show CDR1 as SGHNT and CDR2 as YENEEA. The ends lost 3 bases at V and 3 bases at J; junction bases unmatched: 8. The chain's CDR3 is CASSFGPDRGYTEAFF. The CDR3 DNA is TGTGCCAGCAGCTTTGGCCCCGACAGGGGGTACACTGAAGCTTTCTTT. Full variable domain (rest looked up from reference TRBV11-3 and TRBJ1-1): EAGVVQSPRYKIIEKKQPVAFWCNPISGHNTLYWYLQNLGQGPELLIRYENEEAVDDSQLPKDRFSAERLKGVDSTLKIQPAELGDSAVYLCASSFGPDRGYTEAFFGQGTRLTVV.

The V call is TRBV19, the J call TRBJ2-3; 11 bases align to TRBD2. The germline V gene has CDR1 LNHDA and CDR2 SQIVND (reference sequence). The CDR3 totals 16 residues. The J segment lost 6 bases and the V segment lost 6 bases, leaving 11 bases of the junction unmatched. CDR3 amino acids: CASSFGLAGGRDTQYF. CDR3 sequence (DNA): TGTGCCAGTAGCTTCGGTCTAGCGGGGGGAAGGGATACGCAGTATTTT.